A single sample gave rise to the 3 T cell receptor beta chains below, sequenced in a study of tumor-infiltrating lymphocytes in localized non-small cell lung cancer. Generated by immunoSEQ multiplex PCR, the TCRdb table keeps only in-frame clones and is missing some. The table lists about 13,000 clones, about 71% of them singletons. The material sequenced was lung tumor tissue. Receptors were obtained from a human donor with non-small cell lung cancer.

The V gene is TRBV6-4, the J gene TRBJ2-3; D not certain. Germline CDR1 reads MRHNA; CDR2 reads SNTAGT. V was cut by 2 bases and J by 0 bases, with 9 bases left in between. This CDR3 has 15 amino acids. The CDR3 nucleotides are TGTGCCAGCAGTGACGGCCAATCTAGCACAGATACGCAGTATTTT. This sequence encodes CASSDGQSSTDTQYF.

The CDR3 protein is CASSSPGGSSGNTIYF. CDR3 bases: TGTGCCAGCAGTTCCCCGGGGGGCTCTTCAGGAAACACCATATATTTT. J is TRBJ1-3 and V is TRBV28; TRBD1 is a possible D gene (6 bases). V was trimmed by 4 bases and J by 4 bases, leaving 17 bases between them. CDR3 length: 16 amino acids. CDR1 and CDR2 from the germline V gene are MDHEN and SYDVKM.

In nucleotides, the CDR3 is TGTGCCATCAGTGACTCATTGGGGAACACTGAAGCTTTCTTT. It encodes CAISDSLGNTEAFF. The chain couples TRBV10-3 to TRBJ1-1; D remains unclear. This CDR3 spans 14 amino acids. CDR1 is ENHRY, CDR2 SYGVKD, per germline. V was cut by 3 bases and J by 1 base, with 9 bases left in between.